These 4 T cell receptor beta chains share one sample of origin, sequenced in a study of beta chain features in type 1 diabetes. Since all of the isolated RNA was reverse transcribed, expressed TCRB transcripts were what got sequenced. Assay used: immunoSEQ multiplex PCR; TCRdb lists only in-frame clones, some missing. The table records about 150,000 clones, around 10% of them present only once. The source material was central memory CD4+ T cells from blood. These TCRs come from a man aged 18 to 30 in good health.

V is TRBV2 and J is TRBJ2-4; D gene uncertain. The germline CDR1 and CDR2 sequences are SNHLY and FYNNEI. The V end was cut by 6 bases, the J end by 3 bases, with 6 bases between. There are 12 residues in the CDR3. DNA of the CDR3: TGTGCCAGCAGAGGACGCAAAAACATTCAGTACTTC. Amino acids: CASRGRKNIQYF.

The V and J genes are TRBV25-1 and TRBJ2-5, with 8 bases matching TRBD1. Germline CDR1 and CDR2: MGHDK and SYGVNS. The CDR3 sequence is 15 residues long. With 4 bases clipped from V and 3 bases from J, the junction kept 7 bases outside the gene matches. This CDR3 is CASSADRVFKETQYF. DNA for the CDR3: TGTGCCAGCAGTGCGGACAGGGTCTTTAAAGAGACCCAGTACTTC.

The chain carries TRBV7-2 and TRBJ2-7; D is undetermined. The V end lost 4 bases, the J end lost 4 bases, and 8 bases lay between the germline ends. The germline V gene has CDR1 SGHTA and CDR2 FQGNSA. CDR3 length: 12 amino acids. CDR3 loop: CASSSVGYEQYF. DNA of the CDR3: TGTGCCAGCAGCTCCGTAGGTTACGAGCAGTACTTC.

This clone was seen a few times. The rearrangement joins TRBV28 to TRBJ2-4, with D perhaps assigned TRBD1 or TRBD2 (5 bases each). V was shortened by 7 bases and J by 4 bases, with 11 bases between the two germline ends. Germline CDR1 reads MDHEN; CDR2 reads SYDVKM. This CDR3 spans 13 amino acids. DNA for the CDR3: TGTGCCAGCACCCTGGGACGGAAAAACATTCAGTACTTC. Its protein is CASTLGRKNIQYF.